This passage covers 23 T cell receptor beta chains from one sample sequenced in a study of T cells in Graves' hyperthyroidism and ophthalmopathy. Amplified regions were TCR beta CDR3 sequences from RNA transcripts. The primer set for the first-round RT-PCR of the TCR CDR3 was HTBI. TCRdb reanalysed the multiplex PCR reads using MiXCR and keeps one entry per CDR3 protein. Of about 540,000 distinct CDR3 sequences listed, about 45% were seen once; the top ten hold 8.2%. The sequenced sample consisted of peripheral blood or thyroid tissue (not recorded which). Every receptor here comes from a woman younger than 35 with Graves' hyperthyroidism.

The chain couples TRBV7-9 to TRBJ2-5; D call uncertain. Trimming took off 4 bases at V and 4 bases at J, with 19 bases between the two ends. The CDR3 contains 16 residues. The germline CDR1 and CDR2 sequences are SEHNR and FQNEAQ (reference sequence). CDR3 nucleotide sequence: TGTGCCAGCAGCTCAGTTTTTGACGACCCGGGAGAGACCCAGTACTTC. The encoded protein is CASSSVFDDPGETQYF.

The chain has TRBV20-1 and TRBJ2-7; D might be TRBD1 (6 bases). Germline loops: CDR1 DFQATT, CDR2 SNEGSKA (reference sequence). The CDR3 extends over 12 amino acids. Trimming took off 6 bases at V and 3 bases at J, with 12 bases between the two ends. DNA for the CDR3: TGCAGTGCCAGGGGCGAAAACTACGAGCAGTACTTC. Protein sequence: CSARGENYEQYF.

A remark on this clonotype: One end of the junction is discordant with germline, which a read error may explain. This chain uses TRBV25-1 with TRBJ2-5, with 7 bases matching TRBD1. CDR1 is MGHDK and CDR2 is SYGVNS in the germline V gene. This CDR3 is built from 13 residues. CDR3 protein: CASMRQGQETQYF. The CDR3 nucleotides read TGTGCCAGCATGCGACAGGGCCAAGAGACTCAGTACTTC.

This clonotype was found many times. J is TRBJ2-7 and V is TRBV7-8; D possibly matches TRBD1 or TRBD2 (5 bases each). The ends were cut back, 0 bases at V and 3 bases at J, with 9 bases in the middle. This CDR3 has 14 residues. The V gene's germline CDR1 is SGHVS and CDR2 FQNEAQ. The CDR3 is CASSLAGRNYEQYF. For the CDR3, the DNA is TGTGCCAGCAGCTTAGCGGGACGGAACTACGAGCAGTACTTC.

This clonotype was seen ten or more times. For the CDR3, the DNA is TGTGCCAGCAGCCCCGACACCTACGAGCAGTACTTC. Its protein product is CASSPDTYEQYF. V is TRBV2 and J is TRBJ2-7; D is unclear. V was shortened by 6 bases and J by 2 bases, with 8 bases between the two germline ends. The CDR3 covers 12 residues. CDR1 is SNHLY and CDR2 is FYNNEI in the germline V gene. Variable domain in full (rest from reference TRBV2 and TRBJ2-7): EPEVTQTPSHQVTQMGQEVILRCVPISNHLYFYWYRQILGQKVEFLVSFYNNEISEKSEIFDDQFSVERPDGSNFTLKIRSTKLEDSAMYFCASSPDTYEQYFGPGTRLTVT.

This clonotype has ten or more counts. V usage is TRBV7-3 and J usage is TRBJ2-5, with TRBD2 matching 8 bases. Trimming took 5 bases from V and 4 from J; bases not matched to a gene: 6. The CDR3 length is 14 residues. CDR1 is SGHTA, CDR2 FQGTGA, per germline. In DNA, the CDR3 is TGTGCCAGCAGCAGGCTCGGGGGGGCAGAGACCCAGTACTTC. This gives the protein CASSRLGGAETQYF.

In this sample, this clonotype turned up a few times. The chain couples TRBV7-6 to TRBJ2-7, with 7 bases matching TRBD2. This CDR3 contains 15 residues. Trimming took 1 base from V and 0 from J; bases not matched to a gene: 3. Per germline, CDR1 SGHVS and CDR2 FNYEAQ. CDR3 protein: CASSLGGGDSYEQYF. CDR3 bases: TGTGCCAGCAGCTTAGGGGGGGGGGACTCCTACGAGCAGTACTTC.

Points on this clonotype: This may arise from a read error, as a much more abundant clone is one base away. The CDR3 spells CASSGVLRSEAFF. In DNA, the CDR3 is TGTGCCAGCAGCGGGGTCTTAAGGAGTGAAGCTTTCTTT. V is TRBV2 and J is TRBJ1-1; D unclear. V lost 6 bases to trimming and J lost 7 bases, with 15 bases between them. Per germline, CDR1 SNHLY and CDR2 FYNNEI. This CDR3 is 13 amino acids long.

This clonotype was detected a few times. The CDR3 protein is CSAWSVRRGSYEQYF. CDR3 coding DNA: TGCAGTGCTTGGTCGGTGCGGAGGGGCTCCTACGAGCAGTACTTC. The V and J genes are TRBV20-1 and TRBJ2-7; tentative D call: TRBD2 (6 bases). The germline gives CDR1 DFQATT, CDR2 SNEGSKA (reference sequence). The CDR3 is made up of 15 amino acids. V was cut by 5 bases and J by 0 bases, with 17 bases left in between.

This clonotype was picked up a small number of times. V gene TRBV2 combines with J gene TRBJ2-2; D might be TRBD1 or TRBD2, each matching 5 bases. V lost 8 bases to trimming and J lost 3 bases, with 13 bases between them. The CDR3 runs 14 residues. The germline V gene encodes CDR1 SNHLY and CDR2 FYNNEI. The CDR3 is CASGRDPHTGELFF. The CDR3 nucleotides read TGTGCCAGCGGCCGGGACCCACACACCGGGGAGCTGTTTTTT.

This clonotype showed up many times. The rearrangement links TRBV2 to TRBJ1-6; 9 bases map to TRBD1. The germline CDR1 and CDR2 sequences are SNHLY and FYNNEI. V lost 2 bases and J lost 10; bases outside the gene matches: 6. This CDR3 comprises 15 residues. The CDR3 spells CASSESGTGRSPLHF. Here the CDR3 DNA reads TGTGCCAGCAGTGAAAGTGGGACAGGGCGCTCACCCCTCCACTTT.

The rearrangement uses TRBV7-2 and TRBJ1-6; 9 bases map to TRBD1. The CDR3 is 16 amino acids. The ends lost 5 bases at V and 7 bases at J; junction bases unmatched: 9. The V gene's germline CDR1 is SGHTA and CDR2 FQGNSA. The CDR3 protein is CASSPRDRAQNSPLHF. The CDR3 nucleotides are TGTGCCAGCAGCCCGAGGGACAGGGCCCAAAATTCACCCCTCCACTTT.

This clonotype turned up a few times. This sequence joins TRBV2 and TRBJ1-4; no clear D gene. CDR3 size: 15 residues. With 5 bases removed from V and 0 bases from J, the gap between germline ends came to 10 bases. Germline CDR1 is SNHLY and CDR2 is FYNNEI. The CDR3 here is CASSFASATNEKLFF. The CDR3 nucleotides read TGTGCCAGCAGTTTCGCGAGCGCAACTAATGAAAAACTGTTTTTT.

This clonotype has a count of ten or more. This chain links TRBV9 with TRBJ1-6; D is possibly TRBD1 (5 bases). CDR1 and CDR2 (germline): SGDLS, YYNGEE. V lost 4 bases and J lost 10, with 9 bases in between. The CDR3 extends over 12 amino acids. DNA for the CDR3: TGTGCCAGCAGCAACCAGGGATCACCCCTCCACTTT. Translating gives CASSNQGSPLHF.

The chain recombines TRBV9 with TRBJ1-3; D not resolved. The CDR3 is 14 residues long. V lost 2 bases and J 4 bases, leaving 10 bases between the germline ends. The germline V gene has CDR1 SGDLS and CDR2 YYNGEE. In DNA, the CDR3 is TGTGCCAGCAGCGTGCGACTAGCGGGAAACACCATATATTTT. Residues: CASSVRLAGNTIYF.

There are a few counts of this clonotype. The V and J genes are TRBV2 and TRBJ2-5; D remains unclear. The CDR3 is made up of 15 amino acids. Germline V gene data show CDR1 as SNHLY and CDR2 as FYNNEI. V was trimmed by 3 bases and J by 1 base, leaving 12 bases between them. The chain's CDR3 is CASSEVPDPQETQYF. The CDR3 bases are TGTGCCAGCAGTGAGGTTCCAGACCCCCAAGAGACCCAGTACTTC.

The genes are TRBV20-1 and TRBJ2-7, with 9 bases fitting TRBD1. V was pared by 3 bases and J by 3 bases, with 6 bases of the junction left unmatched. This CDR3 region has 14 residues. Germline V gene data show CDR1 as DFQATT and CDR2 as SNEGSKA (reference sequence). The CDR3 nucleotides read TGCAGTGCTAGGGGACAGGGTTCTGTCTACGAGCAGTACTTC. Protein sequence: CSARGQGSVYEQYF.

With respect to this clonotype: This could be a read error, since a much larger clone is one nucleotide away. The chain joins TRBV7-3 to TRBJ2-6; unclear D gene. Germline V gives CDR1 SGHTA, CDR2 FQGTGA. The V end lost 5 bases, the J end lost 2 bases, and 16 bases lay between the germline ends. The CDR3 sequence is 17 residues long. CDR3 nucleotides: TGTGCCAGCAGCCTCGGACGTGGGGTCGCTGGGGCCAACGTCCTGACTTTC. This sequence encodes CASSLGRGVAGANVLTF.

This clonotype showed up just a few times. The chain joins TRBV2 to TRBJ1-1; 8 bases agree with TRBD1. The germline gives CDR1 SNHLY, CDR2 FYNNEI. V was pared by 6 bases and J by 3 bases, with 6 bases of the junction left unmatched. The CDR3 spans 14 residues. The CDR3 loop is CASRTDRVDTEAFF. Written as DNA, the CDR3 is TGTGCCAGCAGAACGGACAGGGTTGACACTGAAGCTTTCTTT. The full variable domain, completed using reference TRBV2 and TRBJ1-1, is EPEVTQTPSHQVTQMGQEVILRCVPISNHLYFYWYRQILGQKVEFLVSFYNNEISEKSEIFDDQFSVERPDGSNFTLKIRSTKLEDSAMYFCASRTDRVDTEAFFGQGTRLTVV.

In regard to this clonotype: Being one base from a much bigger clone, this may be a read error. The chain carries TRBV25-1 and TRBJ1-1; D remains ambiguous. The CDR3 contains 13 residues. Germline loops: CDR1 MGHDK, CDR2 SYGVNS. Trimming removed 4 bases at V and 5 bases at J, with 11 bases between. CDR3 loop: CASSASGVTEAFF. The CDR3 DNA sequence: TGTGCCAGCAGTGCCTCCGGGGTGACTGAAGCTTTCTTT.

On this clonotype: Since no conserved phenylalanine or tryptophan closes the CDR3, a read error is the likely cause. This chain connects TRBV5-1 to TRBJ2-5; D might be TRBD1 (6 bases). Trimming pared 0 bases from V and 5 bases from J, leaving 8 bases between. The CDR3 is 13 residues long. From germline, CDR1 is SGHRS and CDR2 YFSETQ. CDR3 in amino acids: CASSLGGPETQYS. The CDR3 nucleotides read TGCGCCAGCAGCTTGGGGGGGCCCGAGACCCAGTACTCC.

This chain links TRBV29-1 with TRBJ2-7, with D possibly TRBD1 on 6 matching bases. Trimming pared 6 bases from V and 3 bases from J, leaving 15 bases between. CDR1 and CDR2 from the germline V gene are SQVTM and ANQGSEA. This CDR3 is built from 13 residues. DNA for the CDR3: TGCAGCGTCACACAGGGTGGGATCTACGAGCAGTACTTC. It is translated as CSVTQGGIYEQYF.

The gene calls are TRBV10-3 and TRBJ1-3; 7 bases line up with TRBD1. Germline V CDR1 and CDR2: ENHRY, SYGVKD. The CDR3 is 12 amino acids. The ends lost 6 bases at V and 7 bases at J; junction bases unmatched: 3. The CDR3 spells CAIRQGMNTIYF. CDR3 sequence (DNA): TGTGCCATCAGACAGGGGATGAACACCATATATTTT.